This T cell receptor (beta chain) was sequenced for a study of cytomegalovirus exposure and HLA in healthy donors. Study-level background: Genotyping of more than 300 donors showed that around 85% belonged to the Caucasian-associated ancestry cluster. Findings and limits, study-wide: In vitro experiments confirmed that a few CMV-associated chains were specific for CMV antigens. Judged likely to be a sequencing artifact was a cluster of highly shared sequence variants. Trimming of TCR beta V- and J-genes showed a link, identified in a later analysis, to a missense DCLRE1C variant.

In the case of this clone: Its antigen is still unknown.

The CDR3 loop spans 15 amino acids. With V trimmed by 0 bases and J by 5 bases, 0 bases remained unmatched. Germline CDR1 reads LNHNV; CDR2 reads YYDKDF (reference sequence). Amplification used 60 Vbeta primers and 13 Jbeta primers. TCRdb keeps only in-frame clones here, not all; method: immunoSEQ multiplex PCR. Of 30,000 to 40,000 clones in the sample, roughly 82% were seen once. This rearrangement joins TRBV15 to TRBJ2-2; 10 bases map to TRBD2. The clonotype originates from a woman between 18 and 29 years old in good health and CMV-seronegative. Input material: PBMCs. The CDR3 nucleotides read TGTGCCACCAGCAGAGAAGCGGGAGGGACCGGGGAGCTGTTTTTT. Translation: CATSREAGGTGELFF.